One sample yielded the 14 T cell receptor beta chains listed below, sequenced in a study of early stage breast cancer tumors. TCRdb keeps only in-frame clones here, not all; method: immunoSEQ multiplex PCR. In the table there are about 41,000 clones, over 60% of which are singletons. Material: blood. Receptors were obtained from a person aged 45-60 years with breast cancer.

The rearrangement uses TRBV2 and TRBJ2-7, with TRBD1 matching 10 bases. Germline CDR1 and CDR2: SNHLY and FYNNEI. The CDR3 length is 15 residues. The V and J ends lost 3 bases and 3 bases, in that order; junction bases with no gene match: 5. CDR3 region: CASSDPGTGVYEQYF. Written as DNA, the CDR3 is TGTGCCAGCAGTGACCCCGGGACAGGGGTCTACGAGCAGTACTTC.

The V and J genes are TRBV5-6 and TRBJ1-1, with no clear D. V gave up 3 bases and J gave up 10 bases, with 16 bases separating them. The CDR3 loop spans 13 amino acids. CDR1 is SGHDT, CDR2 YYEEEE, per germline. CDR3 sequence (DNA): TGTGCCAGCAGCTCCACCGGGATCGTGGTAGCTTTCTTT. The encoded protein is CASSSTGIVVAFF.

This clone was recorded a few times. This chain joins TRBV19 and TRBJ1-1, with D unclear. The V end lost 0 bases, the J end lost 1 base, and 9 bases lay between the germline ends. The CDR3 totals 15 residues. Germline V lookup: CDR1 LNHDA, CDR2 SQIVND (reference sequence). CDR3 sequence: CASSIDSWANTEAFF. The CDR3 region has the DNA TGTGCCAGTAGTATAGATAGTTGGGCGAACACTGAAGCTTTCTTT. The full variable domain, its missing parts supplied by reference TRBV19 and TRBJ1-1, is DGGITQSPKYLFRKEGQNVTLSCEQNLNHDAMYWYRQDPGQGLRLIYYSQIVNDFQKGDIAEGYSVSREKKESFPLTVTSAQKNPTAFYLCASSIDSWANTEAFFGQGTRLTVV.

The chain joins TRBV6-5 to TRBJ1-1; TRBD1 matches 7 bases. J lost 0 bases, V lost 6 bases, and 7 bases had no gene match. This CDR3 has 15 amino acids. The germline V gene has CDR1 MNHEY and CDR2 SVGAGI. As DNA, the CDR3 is TGTGCCAGCAGCCGCTCCGGGACAGTGAACACTGAAGCTTTCTTT. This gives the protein CASSRSGTVNTEAFF.

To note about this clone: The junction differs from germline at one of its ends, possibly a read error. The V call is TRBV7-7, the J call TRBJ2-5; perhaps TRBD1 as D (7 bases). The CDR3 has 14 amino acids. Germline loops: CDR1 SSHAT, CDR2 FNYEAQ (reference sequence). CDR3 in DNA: TGTGCTAGCAGCTTAGGGTCAGGGGGGGAGACCCAGTACTTC. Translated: CASSLGSGGETQYF.

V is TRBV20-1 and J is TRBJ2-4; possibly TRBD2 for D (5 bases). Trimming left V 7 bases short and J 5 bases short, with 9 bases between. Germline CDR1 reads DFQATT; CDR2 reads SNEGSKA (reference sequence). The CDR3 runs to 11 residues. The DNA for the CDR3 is TGCAGTGGGTGGCGGGAAAACATTCAGTACTTC. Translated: CSGWRENIQYF.

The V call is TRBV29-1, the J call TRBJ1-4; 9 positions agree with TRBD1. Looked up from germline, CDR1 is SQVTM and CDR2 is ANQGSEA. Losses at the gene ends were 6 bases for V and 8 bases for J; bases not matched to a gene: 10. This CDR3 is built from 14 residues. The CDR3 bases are TGCAGCGTCCGGGACAGGGAACAGGGGGAAAAACTGTTTTTT. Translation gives CSVRDREQGEKLFF.

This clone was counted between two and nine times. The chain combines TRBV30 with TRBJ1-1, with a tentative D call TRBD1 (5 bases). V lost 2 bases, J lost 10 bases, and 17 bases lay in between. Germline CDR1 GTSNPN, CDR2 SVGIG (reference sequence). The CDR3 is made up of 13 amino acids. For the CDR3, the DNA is TGTGCCTGGAGTACACCACCCGGGGGTTCAGCTTTCTTT. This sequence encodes CAWSTPPGGSAFF.

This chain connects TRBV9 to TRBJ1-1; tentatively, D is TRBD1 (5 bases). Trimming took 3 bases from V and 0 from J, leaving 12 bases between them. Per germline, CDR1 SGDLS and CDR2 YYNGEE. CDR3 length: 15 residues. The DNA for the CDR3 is TGTGCCAGCAGCGAGGGGTGGCACCTGAACACTGAAGCTTTCTTT. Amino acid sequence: CASSEGWHLNTEAFF.

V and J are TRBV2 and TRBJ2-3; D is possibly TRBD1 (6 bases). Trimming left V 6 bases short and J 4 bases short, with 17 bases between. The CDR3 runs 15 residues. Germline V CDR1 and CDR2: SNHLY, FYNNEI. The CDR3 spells CASRYLGAASDTQYF. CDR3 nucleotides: TGTGCCAGCAGATATTTGGGGGCAGCCTCAGATACGCAGTATTTT.

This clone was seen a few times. CDR3 sequence: CASSIIQGGDTEAFF. Written as DNA, the CDR3 is TGTGCCAGTAGTATTATACAGGGCGGTGACACTGAAGCTTTCTTT. The V and J genes are TRBV19 and TRBJ1-1; D might be TRBD1 (6 bases). Germline V gene sequence: CDR1 LNHDA, CDR2 SQIVND (reference sequence). V was clipped by 3 bases and J by 3 bases, with 14 bases between them. The CDR3 length is 15 residues.

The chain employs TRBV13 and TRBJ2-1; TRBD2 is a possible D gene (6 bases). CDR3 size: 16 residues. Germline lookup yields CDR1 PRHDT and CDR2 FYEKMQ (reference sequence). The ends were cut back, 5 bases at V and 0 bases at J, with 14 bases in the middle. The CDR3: CASSTRLDGSYNEQFF. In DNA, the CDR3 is TGTGCCAGCAGCACCCGACTAGACGGCTCCTACAATGAGCAGTTCTTC.

The CDR3 reads CASSPQGGPNTGELFF. As DNA, the CDR3 is TGTGCCAGCAGCCCCCAGGGAGGGCCAAACACCGGGGAGCTGTTTTTT. The V and J genes are TRBV27 and TRBJ2-2, with 7 bases that match TRBD2. The CDR3 has 16 amino acids. The germline CDR1 and CDR2 sequences are MNHEY and SMNVEV (reference sequence). Unmatched junction bases numbered 9, after V lost 6 bases and J lost 2 bases.

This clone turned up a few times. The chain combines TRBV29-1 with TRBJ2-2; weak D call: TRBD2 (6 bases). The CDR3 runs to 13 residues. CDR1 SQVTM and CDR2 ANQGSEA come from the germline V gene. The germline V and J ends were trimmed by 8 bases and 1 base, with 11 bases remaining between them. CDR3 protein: CSCWRENTGELFF. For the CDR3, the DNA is TGCAGCTGCTGGCGGGAGAACACCGGGGAGCTGTTTTTT.